This T cell receptor (beta chain) was sequenced during a study of response to subunit inactivated influenza vaccine. This CDR3 has 13 amino acids. The V and J ends lost 3 bases and 6 bases respectively, with 11 bases between them. This clonotype was recorded many times. Its antigen is as yet unknown. Study-wide results and limits: The authors put forward the suggestion that each seasonal influenza vaccination may bring in only a limited number of new T cells.

TCRdb ran MiXCR on the RT-PCR reads and lists one entry per CDR3 protein. The table shows some 480,000 distinct CDR3 sequences, with over 9.5% occurring only once. The sample consisted of PBMCs from blood, taken more than 35 days after vaccination. The V call is TRBV12-3 or TRBV12-4, the J call TRBJ1-1; D not resolved. This clonotype was sampled from a middle-aged man who received an inactivated influenza vaccine. The CDR3 sequence is CASSFTLDAEAFF. The CDR3 coding sequence is TGTGCCAGCAGTTTTACCCTCGACGCTGAAGCTTTCTTT.